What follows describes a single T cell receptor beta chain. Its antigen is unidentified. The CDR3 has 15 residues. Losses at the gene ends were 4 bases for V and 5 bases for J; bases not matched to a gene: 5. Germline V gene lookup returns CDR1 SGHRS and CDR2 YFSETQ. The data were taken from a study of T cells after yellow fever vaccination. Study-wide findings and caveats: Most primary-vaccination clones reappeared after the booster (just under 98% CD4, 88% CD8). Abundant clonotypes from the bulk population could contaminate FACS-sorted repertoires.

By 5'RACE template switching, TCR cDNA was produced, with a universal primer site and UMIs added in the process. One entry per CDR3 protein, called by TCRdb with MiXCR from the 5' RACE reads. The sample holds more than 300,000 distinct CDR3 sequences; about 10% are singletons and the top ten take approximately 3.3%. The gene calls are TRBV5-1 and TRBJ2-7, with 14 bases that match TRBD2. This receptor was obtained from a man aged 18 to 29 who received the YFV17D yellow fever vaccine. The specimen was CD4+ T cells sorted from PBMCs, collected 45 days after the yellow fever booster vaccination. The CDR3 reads CASSPGGLAGDEQYF. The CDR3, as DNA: TGCGCCAGCAGCCCGGGGGGACTAGCGGGGGACGAGCAGTACTTC.